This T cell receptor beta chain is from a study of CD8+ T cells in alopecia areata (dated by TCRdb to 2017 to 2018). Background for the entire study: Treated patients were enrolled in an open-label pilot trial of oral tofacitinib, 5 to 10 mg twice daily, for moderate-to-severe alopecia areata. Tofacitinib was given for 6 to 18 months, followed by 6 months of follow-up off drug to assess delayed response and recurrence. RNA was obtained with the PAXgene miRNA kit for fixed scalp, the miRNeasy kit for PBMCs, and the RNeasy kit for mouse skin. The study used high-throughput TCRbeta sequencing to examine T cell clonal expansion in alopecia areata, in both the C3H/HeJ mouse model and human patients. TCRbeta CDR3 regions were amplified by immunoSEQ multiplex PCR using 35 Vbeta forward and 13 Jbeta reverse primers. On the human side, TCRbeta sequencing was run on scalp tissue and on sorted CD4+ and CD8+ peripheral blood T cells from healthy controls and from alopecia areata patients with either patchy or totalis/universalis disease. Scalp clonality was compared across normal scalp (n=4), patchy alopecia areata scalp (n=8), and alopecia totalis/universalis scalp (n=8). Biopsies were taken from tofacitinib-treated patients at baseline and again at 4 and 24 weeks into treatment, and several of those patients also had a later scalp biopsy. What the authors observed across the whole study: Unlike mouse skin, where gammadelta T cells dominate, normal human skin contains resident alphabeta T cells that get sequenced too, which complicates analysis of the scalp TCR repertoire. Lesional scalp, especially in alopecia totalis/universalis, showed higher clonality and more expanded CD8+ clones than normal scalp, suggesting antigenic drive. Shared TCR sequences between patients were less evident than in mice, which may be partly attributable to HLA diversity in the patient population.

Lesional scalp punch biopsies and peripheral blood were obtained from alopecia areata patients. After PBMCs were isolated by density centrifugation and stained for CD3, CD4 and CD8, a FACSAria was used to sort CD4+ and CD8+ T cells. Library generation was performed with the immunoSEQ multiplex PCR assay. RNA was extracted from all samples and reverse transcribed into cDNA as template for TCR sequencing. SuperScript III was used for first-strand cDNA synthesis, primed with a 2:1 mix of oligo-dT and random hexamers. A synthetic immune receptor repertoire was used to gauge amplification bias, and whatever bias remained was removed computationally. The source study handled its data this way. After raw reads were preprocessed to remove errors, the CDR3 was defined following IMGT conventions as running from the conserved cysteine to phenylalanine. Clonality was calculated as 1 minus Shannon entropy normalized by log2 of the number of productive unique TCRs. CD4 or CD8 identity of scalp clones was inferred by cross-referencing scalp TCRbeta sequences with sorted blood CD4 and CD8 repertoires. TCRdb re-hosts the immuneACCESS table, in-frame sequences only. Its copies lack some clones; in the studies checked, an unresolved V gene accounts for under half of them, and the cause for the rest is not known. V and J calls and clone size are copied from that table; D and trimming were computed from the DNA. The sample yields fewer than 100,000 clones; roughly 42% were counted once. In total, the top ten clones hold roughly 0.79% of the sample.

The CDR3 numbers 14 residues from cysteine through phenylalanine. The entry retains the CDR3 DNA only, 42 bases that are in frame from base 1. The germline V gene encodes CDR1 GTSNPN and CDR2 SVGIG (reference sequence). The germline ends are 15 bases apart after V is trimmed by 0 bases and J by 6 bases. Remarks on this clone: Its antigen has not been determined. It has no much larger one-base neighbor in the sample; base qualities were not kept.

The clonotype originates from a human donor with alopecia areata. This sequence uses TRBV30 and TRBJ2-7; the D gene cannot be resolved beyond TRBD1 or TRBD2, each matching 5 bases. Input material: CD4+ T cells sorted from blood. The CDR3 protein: CAWSVLAAGSEQYF. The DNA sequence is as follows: TGTGCCTGGAGTGTACTGGCGGCAGGGAGCGAGCAGTACTTC.